This record looks at one T cell receptor (beta chain) sequence and its context. What it binds is unknown. This sample stems from a study of T cell responses to AZD1222 COVID-19 vaccine. The CDR3 covers 15 residues. Losses at the gene ends were 3 bases for V and 3 bases for J; bases not matched to a gene: 9. The V gene's germline CDR1 is SGDLS and CDR2 YYNGEE. Whole-study results and caveats: Two doses of AZD1222 preceded a rise in Spike-specific TCR breadth and depth.

TCRdb's table, derived via immunoSEQ multiplex PCR, lists solely in-frame clones and lacks some. The sample lists 70,000 or so clones; around 88% were seen once. The chain links TRBV9 to TRBJ2-7, with 7 bases lining up with TRBD1. The sequencing used peripheral blood, collected on day 0 of AZD1222 vaccination. This clonotype was obtained from an adult in good health. CDR3 nucleotides: TGTGCCAGCAGCGCCACTTGGACAGGAGACTACGAGCAGTACTTC. Translated: CASSATWTGDYEQYF.